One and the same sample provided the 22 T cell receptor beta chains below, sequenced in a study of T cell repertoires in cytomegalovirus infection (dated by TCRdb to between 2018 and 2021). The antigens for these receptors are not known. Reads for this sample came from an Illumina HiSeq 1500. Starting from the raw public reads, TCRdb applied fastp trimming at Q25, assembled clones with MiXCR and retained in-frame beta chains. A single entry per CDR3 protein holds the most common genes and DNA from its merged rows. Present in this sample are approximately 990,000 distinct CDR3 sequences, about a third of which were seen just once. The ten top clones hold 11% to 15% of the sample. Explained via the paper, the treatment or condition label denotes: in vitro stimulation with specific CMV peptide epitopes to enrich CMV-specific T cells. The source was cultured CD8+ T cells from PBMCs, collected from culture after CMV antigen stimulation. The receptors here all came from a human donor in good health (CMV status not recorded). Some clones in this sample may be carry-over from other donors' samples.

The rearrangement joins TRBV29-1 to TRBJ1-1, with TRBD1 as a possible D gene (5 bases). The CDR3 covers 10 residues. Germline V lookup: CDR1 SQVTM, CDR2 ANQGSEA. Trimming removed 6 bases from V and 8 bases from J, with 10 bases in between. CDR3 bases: TGCAGCGTCCTACAGGTCGAAGCTTTCTTT. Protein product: CSVLQVEAFF.

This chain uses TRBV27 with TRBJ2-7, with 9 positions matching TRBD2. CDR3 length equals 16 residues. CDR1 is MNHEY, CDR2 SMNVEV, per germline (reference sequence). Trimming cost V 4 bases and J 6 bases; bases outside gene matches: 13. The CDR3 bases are TGTGCCAGCAGTTCCCCGGGCGGGGGGGCCAGTTTCGAGCAGTACTTC. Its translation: CASSSPGGGASFEQYF.

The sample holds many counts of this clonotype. The chain's CDR3 is CASSVQDRGLTDTQYF. CDR3 nucleotides: TGTGCCAGCAGTGTACAGGACAGGGGGCTCACAGATACGCAGTATTTT. The genes are TRBV25-1 and TRBJ2-3, with 11 positions matching TRBD1. Germline CDR1 reads MGHDK; CDR2 reads SYGVNS. The CDR3 spans 16 residues. The V gene end was trimmed by 4 bases and the J gene end by 2 bases; junction bases not matched to a gene: 5.

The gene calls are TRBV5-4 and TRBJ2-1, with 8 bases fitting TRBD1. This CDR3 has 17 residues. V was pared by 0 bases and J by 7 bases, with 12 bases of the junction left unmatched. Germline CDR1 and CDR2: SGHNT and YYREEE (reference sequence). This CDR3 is CASSLEGQGAILNEQFF. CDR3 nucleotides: TGTGCCAGCAGCTTGGAGGGGCAGGGGGCGATCTTGAATGAGCAGTTCTTC.

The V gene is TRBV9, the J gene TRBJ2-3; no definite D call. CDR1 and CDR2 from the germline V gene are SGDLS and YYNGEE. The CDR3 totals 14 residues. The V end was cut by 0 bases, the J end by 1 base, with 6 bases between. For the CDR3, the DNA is TGTGCCAGCAGCGTAGGAAGGGGCACAGATACGCAGTATTTT. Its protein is CASSVGRGTDTQYF.

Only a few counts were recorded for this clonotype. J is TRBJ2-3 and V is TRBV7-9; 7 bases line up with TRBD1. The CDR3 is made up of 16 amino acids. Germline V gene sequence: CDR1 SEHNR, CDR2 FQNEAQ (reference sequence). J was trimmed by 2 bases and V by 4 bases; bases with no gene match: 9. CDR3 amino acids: CASSSPTGEFTDTQYF. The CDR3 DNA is TGTGCCAGCAGCTCCCCTACAGGGGAGTTCACAGATACGCAGTATTTT.

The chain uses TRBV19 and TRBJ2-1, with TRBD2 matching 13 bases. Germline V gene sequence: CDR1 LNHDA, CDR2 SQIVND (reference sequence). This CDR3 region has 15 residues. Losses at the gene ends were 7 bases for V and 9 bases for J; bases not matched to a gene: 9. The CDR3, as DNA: TGTGCCAGTAAATTACTAGCGGGGGGGCGGGTTGAGCAGTTCTTC. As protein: CASKLLAGGRVEQFF.

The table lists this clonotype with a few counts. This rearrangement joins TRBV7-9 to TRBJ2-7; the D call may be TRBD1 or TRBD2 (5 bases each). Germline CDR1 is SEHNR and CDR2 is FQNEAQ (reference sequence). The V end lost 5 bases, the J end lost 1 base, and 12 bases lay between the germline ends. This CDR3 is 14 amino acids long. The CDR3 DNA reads TGTGCCAGCAGCCCCCCGAGGGGATCCTACGAGCAGTACTTC. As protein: CASSPPRGSYEQYF.

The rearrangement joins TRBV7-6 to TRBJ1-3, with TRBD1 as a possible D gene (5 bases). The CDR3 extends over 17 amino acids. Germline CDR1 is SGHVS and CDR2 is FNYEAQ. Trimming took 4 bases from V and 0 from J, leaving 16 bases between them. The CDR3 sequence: CASSSPATVFSGNTIYF. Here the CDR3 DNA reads TGTGCCAGCAGCTCCCCTGCGACAGTTTTCTCTGGAAACACCATATATTTT.

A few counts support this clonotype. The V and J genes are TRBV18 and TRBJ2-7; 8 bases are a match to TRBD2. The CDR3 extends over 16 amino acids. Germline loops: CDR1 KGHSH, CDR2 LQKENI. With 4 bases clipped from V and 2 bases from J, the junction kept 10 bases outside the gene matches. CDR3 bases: TGTGCCAGCTCACTAACCGGGGGGGGTCAAGCCTACGAGCAGTACGTC. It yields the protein CASSLTGGGQAYEQYV.

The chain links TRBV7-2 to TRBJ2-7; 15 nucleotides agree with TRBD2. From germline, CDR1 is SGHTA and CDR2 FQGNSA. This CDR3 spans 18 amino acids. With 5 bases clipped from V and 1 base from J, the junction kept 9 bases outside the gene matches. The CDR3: CASSPRTSGGARSYEQYF. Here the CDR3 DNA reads TGTGCCAGCAGCCCTCGGACTAGCGGGGGGGCCAGATCCTACGAGCAGTACTTC.

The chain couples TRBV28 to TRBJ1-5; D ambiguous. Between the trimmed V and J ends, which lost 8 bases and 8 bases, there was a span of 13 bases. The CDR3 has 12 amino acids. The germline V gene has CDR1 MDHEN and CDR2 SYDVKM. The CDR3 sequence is CASGPRGKPQHF. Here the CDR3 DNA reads TGTGCCAGCGGCCCCCGTGGGAAGCCCCAGCATTTT.

CDR3 sequence reads: CASSLDGGISYEQYF. The CDR3, as DNA: TGTGCCAGCAGCTTGGATGGGGGAATCTCCTACGAGCAGTACTTC. V usage is TRBV5-5 and J usage is TRBJ2-7; D may be TRBD1 or TRBD2 (5 bases each). Trimming removed 0 bases at V and 0 bases at J, with 10 bases between. Germline V gene sequence: CDR1 SGHKS, CDR2 YYEKEE (reference sequence). The CDR3 contains 15 residues.

The CDR3 DNA follows: TGTGCCAGCAGTTTGGGGCAGAGCAATGAGCAGTTCTTC. It encodes CASSLGQSNEQFF. V and J are TRBV27 and TRBJ2-1, with D possibly being TRBD1 (5 bases). CDR1 and CDR2 from the germline V gene are MNHEY and SMNVEV (reference sequence). The V end lost 3 bases, the J end lost 6 bases, and 9 bases lay between the germline ends. The CDR3 consists of 13 residues.

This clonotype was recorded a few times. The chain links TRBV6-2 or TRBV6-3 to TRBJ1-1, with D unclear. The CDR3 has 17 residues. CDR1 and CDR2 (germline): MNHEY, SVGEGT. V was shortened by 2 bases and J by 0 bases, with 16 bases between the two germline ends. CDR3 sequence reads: CASSYLGRQFMNTEAFF. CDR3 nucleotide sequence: TGTGCCAGCAGTTACCTCGGGCGGCAATTTATGAACACTGAAGCTTTCTTT.

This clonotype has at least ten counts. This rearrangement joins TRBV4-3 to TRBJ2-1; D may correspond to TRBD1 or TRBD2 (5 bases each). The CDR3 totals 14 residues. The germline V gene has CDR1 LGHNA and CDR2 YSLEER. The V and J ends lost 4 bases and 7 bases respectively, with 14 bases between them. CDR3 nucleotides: TGCGCCAGCAGCCCCTTGGGGCGGAGGAATGAGCAGTTCTTC. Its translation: CASSPLGRRNEQFF.

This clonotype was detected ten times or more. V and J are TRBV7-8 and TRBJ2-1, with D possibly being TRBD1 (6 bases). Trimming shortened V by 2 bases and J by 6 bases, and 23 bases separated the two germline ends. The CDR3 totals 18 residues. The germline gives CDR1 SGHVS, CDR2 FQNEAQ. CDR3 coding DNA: TGTGCCAGCAGCTTACCCCGGACAGTCTACACCCATGGCAATGAGCAGTTCTTC. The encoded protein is CASSLPRTVYTHGNEQFF.

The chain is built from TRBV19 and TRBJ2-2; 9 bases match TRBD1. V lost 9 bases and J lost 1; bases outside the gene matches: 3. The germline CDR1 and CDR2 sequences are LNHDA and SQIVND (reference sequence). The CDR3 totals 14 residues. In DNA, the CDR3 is TGTGCCAGCAGGACAGGGGAGAACACCGGGGAGCTGTTTTTT. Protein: CASRTGENTGELFF.

The CDR3 region is CASSPEHHEQYF. The DNA of the CDR3 is TGTGCCAGCAGCCCCGAACACCACGAGCAGTACTTC. This chain links TRBV12-3 or TRBV12-4 with TRBJ2-7; no clear D gene. The CDR3 has 12 amino acids. V lost 6 bases and J lost 5, with 11 bases in between.

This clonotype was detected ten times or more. In nucleotides, the CDR3 is TGTGCCAGCAGCTCCGAGCGGGGGGCCTTCACAGATACGCAGTATTTT. Its translation is CASSSERGAFTDTQYF. V gene TRBV7-2 combines with J gene TRBJ2-3, with 9 bases identical to TRBD2. The V and J ends lost 4 bases and 2 bases, in that order; junction bases with no gene match: 7. Germline values: CDR1 SGHTA, CDR2 FQGNSA. The CDR3 is 16 residues long.

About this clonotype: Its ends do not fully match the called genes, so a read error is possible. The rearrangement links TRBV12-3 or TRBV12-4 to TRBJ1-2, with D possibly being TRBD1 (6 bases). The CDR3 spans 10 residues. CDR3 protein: CASSLRDIIF. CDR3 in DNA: TGTGCCAGCAGCCTCCGGGACATCATATTC.

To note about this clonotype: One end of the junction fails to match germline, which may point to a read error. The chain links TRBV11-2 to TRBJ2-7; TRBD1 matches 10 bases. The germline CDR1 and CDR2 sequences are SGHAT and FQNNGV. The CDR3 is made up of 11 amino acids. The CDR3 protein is CASSFGTGVQF. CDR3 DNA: TGTGCCAGCAGCTTCGGGACAGGGGTTCAGTTC.